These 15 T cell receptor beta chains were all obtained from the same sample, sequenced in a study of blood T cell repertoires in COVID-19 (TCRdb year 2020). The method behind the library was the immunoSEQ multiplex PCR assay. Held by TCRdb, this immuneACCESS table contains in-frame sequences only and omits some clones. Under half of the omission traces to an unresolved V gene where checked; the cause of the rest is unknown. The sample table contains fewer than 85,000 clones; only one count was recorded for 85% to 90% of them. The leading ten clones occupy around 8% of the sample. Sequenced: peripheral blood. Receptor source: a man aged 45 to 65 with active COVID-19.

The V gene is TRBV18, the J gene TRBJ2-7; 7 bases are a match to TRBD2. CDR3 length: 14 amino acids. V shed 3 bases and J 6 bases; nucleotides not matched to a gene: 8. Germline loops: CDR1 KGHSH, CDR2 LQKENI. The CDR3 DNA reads TGTGCCAGCTCACCTACTGGGGGGGAGGCCGAGCAGTACTTC. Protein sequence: CASSPTGGEAEQYF. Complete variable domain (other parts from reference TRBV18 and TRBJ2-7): NAGVMQNPRHLVRRRGQEARLRCSPMKGHSHVYWYRQLPEEGLKFMVYLQKENIIDESGMPKERFSAEFPKEGPSILRIQQVVRGDSAAYFCASSPTGGEAEQYFGPGTRLTVT.

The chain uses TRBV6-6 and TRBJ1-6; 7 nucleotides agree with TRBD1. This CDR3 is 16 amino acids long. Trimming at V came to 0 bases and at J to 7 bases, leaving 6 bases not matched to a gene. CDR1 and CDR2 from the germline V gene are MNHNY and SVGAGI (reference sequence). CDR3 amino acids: CASSYSRQGENSPLHF. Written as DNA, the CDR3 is TGTGCCAGCAGTTACTCGAGACAGGGAGAAAATTCACCCCTCCACTTT.

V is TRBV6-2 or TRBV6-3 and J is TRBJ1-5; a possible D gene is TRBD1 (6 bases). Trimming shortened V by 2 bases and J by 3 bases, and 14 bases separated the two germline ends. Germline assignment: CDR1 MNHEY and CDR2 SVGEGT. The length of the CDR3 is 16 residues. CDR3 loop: CASSYGRGGDNQPQHF. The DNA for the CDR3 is TGTGCCAGCAGTTACGGCAGGGGTGGCGACAATCAGCCCCAGCATTTT.

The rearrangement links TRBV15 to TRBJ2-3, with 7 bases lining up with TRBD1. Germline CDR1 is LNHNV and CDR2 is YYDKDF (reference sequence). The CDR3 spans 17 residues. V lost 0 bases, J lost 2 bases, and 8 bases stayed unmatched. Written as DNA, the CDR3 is TGTGCCACCAGCAGAGAAGGTCCGGGACAGATCACAGATACGCAGTATTTT. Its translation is CATSREGPGQITDTQYF.

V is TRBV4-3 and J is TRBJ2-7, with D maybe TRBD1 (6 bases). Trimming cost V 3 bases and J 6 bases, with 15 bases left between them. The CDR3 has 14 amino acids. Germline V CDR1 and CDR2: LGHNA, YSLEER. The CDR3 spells CASSHVRQGSEQYF. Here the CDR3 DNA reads TGCGCCAGCAGCCATGTAAGGCAGGGGAGCGAGCAGTACTTC.

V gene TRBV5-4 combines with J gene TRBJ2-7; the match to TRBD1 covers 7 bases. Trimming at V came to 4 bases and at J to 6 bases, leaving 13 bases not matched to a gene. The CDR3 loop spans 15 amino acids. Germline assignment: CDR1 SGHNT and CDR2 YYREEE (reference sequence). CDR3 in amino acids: CASSTVRDSSSEQYF. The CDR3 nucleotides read TGTGCCAGCAGCACAGTCCGGGACAGTAGCAGCGAGCAGTACTTC.

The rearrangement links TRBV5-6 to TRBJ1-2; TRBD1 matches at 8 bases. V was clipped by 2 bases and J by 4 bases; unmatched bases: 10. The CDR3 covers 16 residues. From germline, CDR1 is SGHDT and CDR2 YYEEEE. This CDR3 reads CASSFNSRTGFYGYTF. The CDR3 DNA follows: TGTGCCAGCAGCTTTAATTCAAGGACAGGGTTCTATGGCTACACCTTC.

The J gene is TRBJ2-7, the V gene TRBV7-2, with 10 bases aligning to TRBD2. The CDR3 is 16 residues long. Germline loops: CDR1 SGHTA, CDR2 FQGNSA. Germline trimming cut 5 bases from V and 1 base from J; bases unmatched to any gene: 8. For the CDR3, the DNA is TGTGCCAGCAGCCTCCGCTCTAGCGGGGGTTCCTACGAGCAGTACTTC. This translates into CASSLRSSGGSYEQYF. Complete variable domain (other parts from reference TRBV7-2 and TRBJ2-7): GAGVSQSPSNKVTEKGKDVELRCDPISGHTALYWYRQSLGQGLEFLIYFQGNSAPDKSGLPSDRFSAERTGGSVSTLTIQRTQQEDSAVYLCASSLRSSGGSYEQYFGPGTRLTVT.

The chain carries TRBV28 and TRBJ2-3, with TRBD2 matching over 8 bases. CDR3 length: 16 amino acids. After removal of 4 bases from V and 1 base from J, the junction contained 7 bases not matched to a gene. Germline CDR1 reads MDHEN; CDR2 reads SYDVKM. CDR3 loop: CASSSAAGGGTDTQYF. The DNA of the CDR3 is TGTGCCAGCAGTTCAGCGGCGGGAGGTGGCACAGATACGCAGTATTTT.

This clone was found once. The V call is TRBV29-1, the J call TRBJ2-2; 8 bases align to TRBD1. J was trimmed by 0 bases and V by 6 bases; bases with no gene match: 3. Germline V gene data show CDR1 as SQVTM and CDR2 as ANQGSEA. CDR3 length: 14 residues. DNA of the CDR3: TGCAGCGTGGCGGGACAGGCGAACACCGGGGAGCTGTTTTTT. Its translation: CSVAGQANTGELFF.

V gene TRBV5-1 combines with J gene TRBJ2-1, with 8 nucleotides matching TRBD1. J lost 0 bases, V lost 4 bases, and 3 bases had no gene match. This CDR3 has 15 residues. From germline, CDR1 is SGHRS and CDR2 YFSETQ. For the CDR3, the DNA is TGCGCCAGCAGCACCGGGACAGGCTCCTACAATGAGCAGTTCTTC. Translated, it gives CASSTGTGSYNEQFF. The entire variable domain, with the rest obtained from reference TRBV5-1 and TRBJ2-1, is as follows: KAGVTQTPRYLIKTRGQQVTLSCSPISGHRSVSWYQQTPGQGLQFLFEYFSETQRNKGNFPGRFSGRQFSNSRSEMNVSTLELGDSALYLCASSTGTGSYNEQFFGPGTRLTVL.

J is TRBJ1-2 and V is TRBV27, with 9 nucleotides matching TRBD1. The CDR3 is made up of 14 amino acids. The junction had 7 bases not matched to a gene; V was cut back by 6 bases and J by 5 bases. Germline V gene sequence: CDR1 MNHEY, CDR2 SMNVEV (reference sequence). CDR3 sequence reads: CASRGQGFGYGYTF. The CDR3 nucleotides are TGTGCCAGCAGGGGACAGGGATTCGGTTATGGCTACACCTTC.

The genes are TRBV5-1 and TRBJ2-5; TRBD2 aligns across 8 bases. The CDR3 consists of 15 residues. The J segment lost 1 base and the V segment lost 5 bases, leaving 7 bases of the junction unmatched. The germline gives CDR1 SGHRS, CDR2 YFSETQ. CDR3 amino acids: CASRSGGRPQETQYF. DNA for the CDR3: TGCGCCAGCAGGTCCGGCGGGAGGCCCCAAGAGACCCAGTACTTC. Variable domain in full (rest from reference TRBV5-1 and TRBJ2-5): KAGVTQTPRYLIKTRGQQVTLSCSPISGHRSVSWYQQTPGQGLQFLFEYFSETQRNKGNFPGRFSGRQFSNSRSEMNVSTLELGDSALYLCASRSGGRPQETQYFGPGTRLLVL.

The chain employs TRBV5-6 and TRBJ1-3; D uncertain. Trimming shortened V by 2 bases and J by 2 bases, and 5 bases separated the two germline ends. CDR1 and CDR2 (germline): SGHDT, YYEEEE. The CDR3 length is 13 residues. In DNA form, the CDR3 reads TGTGCCAGCAGCTTCCGGGCTGGAAACACCATATATTTT. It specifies CASSFRAGNTIYF.

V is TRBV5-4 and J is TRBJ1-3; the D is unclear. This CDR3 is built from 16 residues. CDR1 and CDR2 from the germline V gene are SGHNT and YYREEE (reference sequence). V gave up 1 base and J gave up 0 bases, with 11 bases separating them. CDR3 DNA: TGTGCCAGCAGCTTGATGGCAGGACTCTCTGGAAACACCATATATTTT. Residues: CASSLMAGLSGNTIYF.